This T cell receptor beta chain was recovered during a study of CD8 T cells in Susac syndrome (dated by TCRdb to about 2019). At the level of the whole study: The study used repertoire sequencing to test whether antigen drove CD8+ T cell activation and differentiation in Susac syndrome. Clonality of the CD8+ T cell repertoire was compared between about a dozen healthy donors, about 14 Susac syndrome patients and roughly 15 multiple sclerosis patients. Points the paper makes about the study in general: The number of individuals in the TCR sequencing and HLA analysis was recognized as being relatively small.

The germline V gene gives CDR1 as SGHRS and CDR2 as YFSETQ. The CDR3 sequence holds 17 residues, the cysteine and phenylalanine included. Just the 51-base CDR3 DNA is kept, in frame starting at base 1. Compared with germline, V lacks 0 bases and J lacks 5 bases; bases without a gene match: 9. RNA was extracted with the RNeasy kit and about 0.5 to 1 ug was reverse transcribed using random hexamers. The immunoSEQ multiplex PCR assay, which covers 54 Vbeta and 13 Jbeta segments, was used to amplify TCR beta CDR3 regions. To correct PCR amplification bias, a synthetic template baseline was used for both primer optimization and computational correction. Per the source publication's procedure: Only productive sequences were kept, with reads annotated to V, D and J genes according to IMGT and analyzed in immunoSEQ Analyzer. Clonality was calculated as one minus the Shannon entropy normalized by log2 of the number of productive unique sequences. For each patient and control, public and private clones were evaluated among the 100 most prevalent clones. Susac-specific clones were defined as absent from healthy and MS cohorts, over a thousand published viral clones and other ImmuneACCESS disease sequences. The public reads were reprocessed in TCRdb via fastp at Q25 and MiXCR, keeping in-frame beta chains. When rows share a CDR3 protein, they turn into one entry using the most common DNA and genes. TCRdb, not the original authors, processed these V and J calls. The sample data list 100,000 to 150,000 distinct CDR3 sequences, and over 75% of these were observed just once. The ten top clones hold roughly 0.48% of the sample.

In regard to this clonotype: The clone's antigen remains unknown. There are no base qualities to consult, and no much larger clone falls within one base.

Peripheral blood CD8+ and CD4+ T cells from healthy donors, Susac syndrome patients and multiple sclerosis patients were profiled using high-throughput TCR beta sequencing. The multiple sclerosis controls were treatment-naive patients who had stable or active relapsing-remitting disease and met the revised McDonald criteria. Bulk CD8+ and CD4+ T cells were purified by magnetic negative isolation, whereas CD8+ TEMRA cells were enriched by FACS. Blood was drawn into EDTA tubes, processed within 24 hours, and PBMCs were isolated by density gradient centrifugation. PBMCs intended for TCR sequencing were cryopreserved in liquid nitrogen and thawed later in a water bath at 37 degrees C. The sorted or isolated CD4+, CD8+ and CD8+ TEMRA cells reached a purity of at least 90%.

Sequencing input: CD8+ T cells from PBMCs. The rearrangement combines TRBV5-1 with TRBJ2-2, with TRBD1 identical over 8 junction bases. This sequence was found in a human donor with multiple sclerosis. The nucleotide sequence is TGCGCCAGCAGCTTGGCCAGGGGGCGTTTCTCGACCGGGGAGCTGTTTTTT. It specifies CASSLARGRFSTGELFF.